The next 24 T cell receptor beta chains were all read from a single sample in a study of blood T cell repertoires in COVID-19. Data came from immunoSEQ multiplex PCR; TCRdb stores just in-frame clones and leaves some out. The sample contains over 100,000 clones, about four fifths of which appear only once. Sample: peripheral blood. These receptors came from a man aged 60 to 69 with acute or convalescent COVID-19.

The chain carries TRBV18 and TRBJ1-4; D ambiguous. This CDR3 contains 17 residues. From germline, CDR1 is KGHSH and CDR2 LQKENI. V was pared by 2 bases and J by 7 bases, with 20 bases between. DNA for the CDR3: TGTGCCAGCTCACCAGGAAGAGACGGGGTTCGGTCTGAAAAACTGTTTTTT. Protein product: CASSPGRDGVRSEKLFF.

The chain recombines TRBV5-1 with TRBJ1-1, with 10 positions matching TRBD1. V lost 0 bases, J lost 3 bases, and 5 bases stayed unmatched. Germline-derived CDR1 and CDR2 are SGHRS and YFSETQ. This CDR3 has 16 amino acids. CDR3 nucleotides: TGCGCCAGCAGCTTGGGGGACAGGGGAGGGGACACTGAAGCTTTCTTT. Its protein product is CASSLGDRGGDTEAFF.

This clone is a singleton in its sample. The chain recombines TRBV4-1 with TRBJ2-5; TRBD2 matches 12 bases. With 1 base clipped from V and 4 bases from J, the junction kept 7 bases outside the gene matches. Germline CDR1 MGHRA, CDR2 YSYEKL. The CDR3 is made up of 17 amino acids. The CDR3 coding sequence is TGCGCCAGCAGCCAAGTAAGTGGACTAGCGGGATCAGAGACCCAGTACTTC. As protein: CASSQVSGLAGSETQYF.

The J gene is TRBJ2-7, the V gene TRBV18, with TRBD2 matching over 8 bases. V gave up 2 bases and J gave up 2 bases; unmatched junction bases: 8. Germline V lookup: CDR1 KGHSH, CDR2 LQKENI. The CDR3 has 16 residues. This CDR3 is CASSPIKSGSTYEQYF. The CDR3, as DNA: TGTGCCAGCTCACCAATCAAGAGCGGGAGTACCTACGAGCAGTACTTC.

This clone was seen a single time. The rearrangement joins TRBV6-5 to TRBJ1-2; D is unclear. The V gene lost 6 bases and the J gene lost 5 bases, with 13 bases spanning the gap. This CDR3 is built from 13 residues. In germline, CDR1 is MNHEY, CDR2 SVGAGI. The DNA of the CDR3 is TGTGCCAGCAGCGAGGCAGAGAGGTATGGCTACACCTTC. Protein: CASSEAERYGYTF.

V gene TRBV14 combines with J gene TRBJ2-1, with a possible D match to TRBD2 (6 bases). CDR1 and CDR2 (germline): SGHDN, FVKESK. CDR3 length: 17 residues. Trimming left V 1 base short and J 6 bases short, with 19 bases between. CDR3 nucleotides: TGTGCCAGCAGCCAAGCGGGGGATTCTGACTTCTTCAATGAGCAGTTCTTC. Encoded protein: CASSQAGDSDFFNEQFF.

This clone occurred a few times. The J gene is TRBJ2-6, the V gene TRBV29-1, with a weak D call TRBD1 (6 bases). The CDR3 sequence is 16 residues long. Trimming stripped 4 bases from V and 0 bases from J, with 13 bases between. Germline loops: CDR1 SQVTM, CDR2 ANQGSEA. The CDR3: CSVARDTYSGANVLTF. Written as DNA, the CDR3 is TGCAGCGTTGCTCGGGACACCTACTCTGGGGCCAACGTCCTGACTTTC.

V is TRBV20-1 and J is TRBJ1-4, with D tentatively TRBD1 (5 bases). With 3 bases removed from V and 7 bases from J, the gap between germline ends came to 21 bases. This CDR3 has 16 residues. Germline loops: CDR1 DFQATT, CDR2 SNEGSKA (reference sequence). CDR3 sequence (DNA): TGCAGTGCTAGTAGCCAGGGAGGACGAAGCTCTGAAAAACTGTTTTTT. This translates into CSASSQGGRSSEKLFF.

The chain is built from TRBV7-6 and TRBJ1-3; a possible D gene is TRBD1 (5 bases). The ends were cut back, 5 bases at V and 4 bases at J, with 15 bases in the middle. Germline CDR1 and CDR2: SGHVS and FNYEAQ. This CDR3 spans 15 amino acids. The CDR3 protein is CASSVAGNYGNTIYF. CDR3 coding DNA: TGTGCCAGCAGCGTCGCAGGGAACTACGGAAACACCATATATTTT.

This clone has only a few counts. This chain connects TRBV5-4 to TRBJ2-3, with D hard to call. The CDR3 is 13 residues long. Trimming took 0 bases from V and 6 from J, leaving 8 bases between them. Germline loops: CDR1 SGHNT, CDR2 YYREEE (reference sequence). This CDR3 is CASSLDPVDTQYF. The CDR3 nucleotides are TGTGCCAGCAGCTTGGATCCGGTGGATACGCAGTATTTT.

Written as DNA, the CDR3 is TGTGCCAGCAGCTTTCCGGCAGGACAAGAGACCCAGTACTTC. This codes for CASSFPAGQETQYF. The rearrangement links TRBV7-8 to TRBJ2-5; no definite D call. Germline V lookup: CDR1 SGHVS, CDR2 FQNEAQ. V was pared by 3 bases and J by 2 bases, with 10 bases between. This CDR3 is built from 14 residues.

The CDR3 DNA reads as TGTGCCACCAGTGGAGGGACAGATACGCAGTATTTT. Its translation is CATSGGTDTQYF. The rearrangement joins TRBV24-1 to TRBJ2-3; weak D call: TRBD2 (5 bases). The CDR3 runs to 12 residues. Trimming shortened V by 5 bases and J by 3 bases, and 5 bases separated the two germline ends. Germline V gene lookup returns CDR1 KGHDR and CDR2 SFDVKD.

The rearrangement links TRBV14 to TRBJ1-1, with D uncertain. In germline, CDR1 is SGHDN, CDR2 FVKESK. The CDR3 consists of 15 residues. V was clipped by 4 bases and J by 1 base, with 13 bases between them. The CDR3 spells CASSLPSRGNTEAFF. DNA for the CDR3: TGTGCCAGCAGCCTCCCCAGTCGGGGGAACACTGAAGCTTTCTTT.

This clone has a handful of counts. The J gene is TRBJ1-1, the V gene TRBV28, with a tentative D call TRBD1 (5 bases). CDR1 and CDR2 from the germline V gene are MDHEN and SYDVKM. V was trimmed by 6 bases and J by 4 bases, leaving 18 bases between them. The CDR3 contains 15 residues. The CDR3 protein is CASRPPGGPGTEAFF. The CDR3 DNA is TGTGCCAGCAGACCCCCCGGGGGTCCGGGCACTGAAGCTTTCTTT.

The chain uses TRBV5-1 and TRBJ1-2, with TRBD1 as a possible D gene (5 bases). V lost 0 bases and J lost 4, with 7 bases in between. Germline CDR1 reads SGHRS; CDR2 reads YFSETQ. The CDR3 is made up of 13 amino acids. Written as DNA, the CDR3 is TGCGCCAGCAGCTTGGGACAGCCCTATGGCTACACCTTC. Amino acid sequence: CASSLGQPYGYTF. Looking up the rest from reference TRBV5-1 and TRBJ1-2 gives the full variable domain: KAGVTQTPRYLIKTRGQQVTLSCSPISGHRSVSWYQQTPGQGLQFLFEYFSETQRNKGNFPGRFSGRQFSNSRSEMNVSTLELGDSALYLCASSLGQPYGYTFGSGTRLTVV.

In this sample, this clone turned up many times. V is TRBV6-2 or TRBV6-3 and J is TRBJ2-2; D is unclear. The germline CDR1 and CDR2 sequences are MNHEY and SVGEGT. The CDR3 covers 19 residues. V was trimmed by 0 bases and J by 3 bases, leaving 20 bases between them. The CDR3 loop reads CASSYSIRDSLTHTGELFF. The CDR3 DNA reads TGTGCCAGCAGTTACTCGATTCGCGACTCCCTCACCCACACCGGGGAGCTGTTTTTT.

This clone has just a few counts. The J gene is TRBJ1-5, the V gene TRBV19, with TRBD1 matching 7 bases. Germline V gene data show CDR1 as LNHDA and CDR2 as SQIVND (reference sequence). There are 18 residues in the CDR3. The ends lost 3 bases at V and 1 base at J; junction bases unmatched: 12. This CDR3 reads CASSMGPGQFSSNQPQHF. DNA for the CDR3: TGTGCCAGTAGTATGGGTCCGGGACAGTTCTCAAGCAATCAGCCCCAGCATTTT.

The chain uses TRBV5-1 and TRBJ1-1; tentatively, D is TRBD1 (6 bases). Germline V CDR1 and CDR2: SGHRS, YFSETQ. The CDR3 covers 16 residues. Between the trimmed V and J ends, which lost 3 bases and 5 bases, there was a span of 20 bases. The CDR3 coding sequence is TGCGCCAGCAGCTCGGACCCAAACAGGGTGACGACTGAAGCTTTCTTT. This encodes CASSSDPNRVTTEAFF.

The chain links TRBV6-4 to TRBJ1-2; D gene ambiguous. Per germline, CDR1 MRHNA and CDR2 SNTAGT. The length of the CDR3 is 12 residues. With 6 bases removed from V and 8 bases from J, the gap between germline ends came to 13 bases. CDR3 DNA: TGTGCCAGCAGAGGAGTCGAGGCGGGCTACACCTTC. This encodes CASRGVEAGYTF.

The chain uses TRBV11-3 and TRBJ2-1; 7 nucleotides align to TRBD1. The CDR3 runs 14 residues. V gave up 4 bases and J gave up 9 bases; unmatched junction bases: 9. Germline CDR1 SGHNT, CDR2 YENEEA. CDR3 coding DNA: TGTGCCAGCAGCTCCACGACAGGGTTGGGTGAGCAGTTCTTC. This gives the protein CASSSTTGLGEQFF.

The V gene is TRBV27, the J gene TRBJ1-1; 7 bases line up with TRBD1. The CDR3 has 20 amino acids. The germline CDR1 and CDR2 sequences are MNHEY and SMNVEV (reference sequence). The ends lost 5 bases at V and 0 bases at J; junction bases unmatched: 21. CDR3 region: CASSPSLTLYRGPMNTEAFF. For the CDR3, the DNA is TGTGCCAGCAGTCCCTCCTTGACCCTGTACAGGGGACCTATGAACACTGAAGCTTTCTTT.

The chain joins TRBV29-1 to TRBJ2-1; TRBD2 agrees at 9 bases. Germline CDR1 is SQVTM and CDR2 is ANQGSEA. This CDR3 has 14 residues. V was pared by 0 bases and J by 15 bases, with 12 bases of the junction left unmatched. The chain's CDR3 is CSVEEGTSTGVGFF. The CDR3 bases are TGCAGCGTTGAAGAGGGGACTAGCACAGGGGTGGGGTTCTTC.

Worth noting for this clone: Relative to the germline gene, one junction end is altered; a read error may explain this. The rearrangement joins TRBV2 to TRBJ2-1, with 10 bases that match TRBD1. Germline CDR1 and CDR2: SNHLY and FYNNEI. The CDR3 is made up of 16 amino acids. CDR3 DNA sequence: TGTGCCAGCAGTGAAGCCGGGACAGGGGATTACATTGAGCAGTTCTTC. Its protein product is CASSEAGTGDYIEQFF.

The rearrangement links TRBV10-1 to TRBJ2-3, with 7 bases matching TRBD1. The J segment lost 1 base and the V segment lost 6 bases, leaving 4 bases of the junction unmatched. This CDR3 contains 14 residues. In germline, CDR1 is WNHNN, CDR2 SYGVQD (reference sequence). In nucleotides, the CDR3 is TGCGCCAGCAGCCAAGACAGGGGCACAGATACGCAGTATTTT. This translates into CASSQDRGTDTQYF.